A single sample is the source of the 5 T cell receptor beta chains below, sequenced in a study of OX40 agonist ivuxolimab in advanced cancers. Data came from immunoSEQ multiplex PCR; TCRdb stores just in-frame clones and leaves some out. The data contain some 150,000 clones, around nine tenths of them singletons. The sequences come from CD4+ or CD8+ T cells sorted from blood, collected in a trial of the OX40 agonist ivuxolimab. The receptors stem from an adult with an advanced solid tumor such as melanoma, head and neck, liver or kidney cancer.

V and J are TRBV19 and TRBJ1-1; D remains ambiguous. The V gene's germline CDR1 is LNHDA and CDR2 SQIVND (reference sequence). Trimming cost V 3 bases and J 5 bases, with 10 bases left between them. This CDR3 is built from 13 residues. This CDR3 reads CASSMGMRTEAFF. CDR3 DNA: TGTGCCAGTAGTATGGGCATGCGAACTGAAGCTTTCTTT.

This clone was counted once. The CDR3 spells CAISEPGDRGETQYF. The CDR3 DNA follows: TGTGCCATCAGTGAGCCAGGGGACAGAGGGGAGACCCAGTACTTC. The J gene is TRBJ2-5, the V gene TRBV10-3; 7 nucleotides agree with TRBD1. V lost 2 bases, J lost 5 bases, and 8 bases stayed unmatched. The CDR3 has 15 residues. Germline CDR1 and CDR2: ENHRY and SYGVKD.

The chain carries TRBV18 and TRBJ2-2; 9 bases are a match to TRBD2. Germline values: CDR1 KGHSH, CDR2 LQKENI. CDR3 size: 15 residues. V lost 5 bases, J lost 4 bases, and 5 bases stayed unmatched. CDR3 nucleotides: TGTGCCAGCTCAGACGGACTAGCGTCCACCGGGGAGCTGTTTTTT. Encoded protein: CASSDGLASTGELFF.

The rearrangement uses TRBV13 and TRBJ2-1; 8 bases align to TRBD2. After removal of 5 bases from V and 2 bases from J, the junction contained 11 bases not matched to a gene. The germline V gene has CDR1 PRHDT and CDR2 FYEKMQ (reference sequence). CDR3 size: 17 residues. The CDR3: CASSPNRGGAPYNEQFF. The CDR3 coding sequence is TGTGCCAGCAGCCCTAACCGGGGGGGAGCTCCCTACAATGAGCAGTTCTTC.

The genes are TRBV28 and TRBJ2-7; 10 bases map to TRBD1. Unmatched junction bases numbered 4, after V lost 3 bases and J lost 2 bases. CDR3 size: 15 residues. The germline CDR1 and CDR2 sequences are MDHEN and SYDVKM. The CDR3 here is CASSFAGTGAYEQYF. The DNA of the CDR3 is TGTGCCAGCAGTTTTGCCGGGACAGGGGCCTACGAGCAGTACTTC.